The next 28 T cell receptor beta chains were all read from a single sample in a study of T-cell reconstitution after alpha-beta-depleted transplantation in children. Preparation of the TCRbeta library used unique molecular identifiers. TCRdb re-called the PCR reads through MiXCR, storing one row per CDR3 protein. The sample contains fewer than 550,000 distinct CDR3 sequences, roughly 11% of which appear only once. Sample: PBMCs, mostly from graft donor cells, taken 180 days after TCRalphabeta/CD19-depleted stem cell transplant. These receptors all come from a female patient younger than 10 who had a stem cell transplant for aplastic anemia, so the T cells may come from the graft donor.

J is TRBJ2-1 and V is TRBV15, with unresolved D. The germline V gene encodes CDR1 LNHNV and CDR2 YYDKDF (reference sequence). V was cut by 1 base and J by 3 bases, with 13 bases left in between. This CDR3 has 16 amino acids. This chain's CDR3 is CATSRVGQASYNEQFF. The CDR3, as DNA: TGTGCCACCAGCAGAGTCGGGCAGGCGAGCTACAATGAGCAGTTCTTC.

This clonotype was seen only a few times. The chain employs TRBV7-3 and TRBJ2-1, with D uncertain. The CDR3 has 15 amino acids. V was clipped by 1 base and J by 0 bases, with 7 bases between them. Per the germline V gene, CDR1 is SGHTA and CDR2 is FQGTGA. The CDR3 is CASSLKRVSYNEQFF. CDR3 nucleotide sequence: TGTGCCAGCAGCTTAAAACGGGTCTCCTACAATGAGCAGTTCTTC.

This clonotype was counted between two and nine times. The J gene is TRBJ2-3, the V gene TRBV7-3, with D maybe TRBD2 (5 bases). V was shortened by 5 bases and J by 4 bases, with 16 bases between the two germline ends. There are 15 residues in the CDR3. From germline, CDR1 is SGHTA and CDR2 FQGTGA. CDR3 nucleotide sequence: TGTGCCAGCAGCGCCTCTGGGTCGGGGTCAGATACGCAGTATTTT. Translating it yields CASSASGSGSDTQYF.

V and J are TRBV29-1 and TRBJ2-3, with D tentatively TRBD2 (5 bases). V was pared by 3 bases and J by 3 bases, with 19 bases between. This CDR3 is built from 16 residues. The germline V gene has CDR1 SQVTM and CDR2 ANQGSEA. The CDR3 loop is CSVESLKTEETDTQYF. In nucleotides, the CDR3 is TGCAGCGTTGAGAGTCTTAAAACGGAGGAAACAGATACGCAGTATTTT.

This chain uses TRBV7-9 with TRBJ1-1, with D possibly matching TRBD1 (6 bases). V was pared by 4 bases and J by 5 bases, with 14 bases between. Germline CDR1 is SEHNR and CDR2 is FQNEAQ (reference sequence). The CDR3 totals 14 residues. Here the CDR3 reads CASSSGGARTEAFF. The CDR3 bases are TGTGCCAGCAGCTCCGGGGGCGCACGGACTGAAGCTTTCTTT.

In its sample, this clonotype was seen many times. CDR3 region: CSVILGTVGETQYF. The DNA of the CDR3 is TGCAGCGTTATCCTAGGCACCGTCGGAGAGACCCAGTACTTC. The chain couples TRBV29-1 to TRBJ2-5; D gene ambiguous. Germline V CDR1 and CDR2: SQVTM, ANQGSEA. CDR3 size: 14 residues. Trimming took off 5 bases at V and 4 bases at J, with 17 bases between the two ends.

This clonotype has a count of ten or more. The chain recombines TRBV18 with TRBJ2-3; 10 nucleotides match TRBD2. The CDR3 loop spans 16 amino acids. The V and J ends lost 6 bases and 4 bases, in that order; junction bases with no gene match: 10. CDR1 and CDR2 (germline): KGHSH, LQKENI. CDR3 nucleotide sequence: TGTGCCAGCTCTACCACCCCTAGCGGGAGATCAGATACGCAGTATTTT. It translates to CASSTTPSGRSDTQYF.

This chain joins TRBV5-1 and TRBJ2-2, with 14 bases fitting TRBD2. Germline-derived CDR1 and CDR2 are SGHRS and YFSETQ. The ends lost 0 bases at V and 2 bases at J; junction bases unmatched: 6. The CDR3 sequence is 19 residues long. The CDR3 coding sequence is TGCGCCAGCAGCTTGGCGAAGACTAGCGGGAGGGCCAACACCGGGGAGCTGTTTTTT. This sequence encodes CASSLAKTSGRANTGELFF.

CDR3 amino acids: CASSFGLASYEQYF. In DNA, the CDR3 is TGTGCCAGCAGCTTCGGGCTAGCGAGCTACGAGCAGTACTTC. The chain joins TRBV7-9 to TRBJ2-7; maybe TRBD2 (6 bases). Germline CDR1 and CDR2: SEHNR and FQNEAQ (reference sequence). Trimming cost V 3 bases and J 3 bases, with 12 bases left between them. CDR3 length: 14 amino acids.

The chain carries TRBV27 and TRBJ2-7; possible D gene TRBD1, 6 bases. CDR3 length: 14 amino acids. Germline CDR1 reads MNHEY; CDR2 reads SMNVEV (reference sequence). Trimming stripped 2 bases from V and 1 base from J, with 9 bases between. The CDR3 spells CASSLQQGSYEQYV. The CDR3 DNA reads TGTGCCAGCAGTTTACAGCAGGGGTCCTACGAGCAGTACGTC.

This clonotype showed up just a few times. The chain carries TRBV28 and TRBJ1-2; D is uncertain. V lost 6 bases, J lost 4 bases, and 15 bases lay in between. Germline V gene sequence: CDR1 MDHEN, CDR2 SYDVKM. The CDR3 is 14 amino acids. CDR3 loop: CASSTLKDGYGYTF. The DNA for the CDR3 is TGTGCCAGCAGCACATTGAAGGATGGCTATGGCTACACCTTC.

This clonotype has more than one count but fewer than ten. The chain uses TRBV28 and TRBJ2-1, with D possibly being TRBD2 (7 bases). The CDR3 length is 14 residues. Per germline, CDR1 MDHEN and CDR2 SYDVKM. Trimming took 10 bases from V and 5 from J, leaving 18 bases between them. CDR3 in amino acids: CAIFTRRGHNEQFF. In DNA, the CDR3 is TGTGCCATCTTTACTCGGCGGGGGCACAATGAGCAGTTCTTC.

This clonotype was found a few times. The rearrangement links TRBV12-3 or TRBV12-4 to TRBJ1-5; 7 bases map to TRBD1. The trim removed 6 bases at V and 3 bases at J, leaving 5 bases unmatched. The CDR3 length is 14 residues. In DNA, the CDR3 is TGTGCCAGCAGGTACAGGGGACTCAATCAGCCCCAGCATTTT. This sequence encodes CASRYRGLNQPQHF.

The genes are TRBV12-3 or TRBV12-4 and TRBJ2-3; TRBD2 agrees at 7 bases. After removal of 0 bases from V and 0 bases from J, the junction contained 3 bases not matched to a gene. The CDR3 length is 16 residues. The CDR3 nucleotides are TGTGCCAGCAGTTTAGCGGTACTAGCGAGCACAGATACGCAGTATTTT. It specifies CASSLAVLASTDTQYF.

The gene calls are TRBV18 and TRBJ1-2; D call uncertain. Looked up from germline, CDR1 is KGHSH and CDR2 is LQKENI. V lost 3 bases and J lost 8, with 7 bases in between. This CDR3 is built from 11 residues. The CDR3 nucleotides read TGTGCCAGCTCACCGGACGAGGGCTACACCTTC. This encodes CASSPDEGYTF.

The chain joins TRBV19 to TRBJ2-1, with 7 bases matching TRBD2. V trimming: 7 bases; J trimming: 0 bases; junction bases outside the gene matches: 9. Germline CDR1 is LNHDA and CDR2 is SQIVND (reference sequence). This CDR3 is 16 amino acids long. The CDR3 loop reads CASKGGSGSSYNEQFF. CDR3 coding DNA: TGTGCCAGTAAAGGCGGGAGCGGTAGCTCCTACAATGAGCAGTTCTTC.

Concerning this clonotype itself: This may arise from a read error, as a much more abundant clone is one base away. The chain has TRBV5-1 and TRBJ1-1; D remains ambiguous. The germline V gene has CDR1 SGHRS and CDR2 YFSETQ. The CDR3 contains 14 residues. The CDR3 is CASSHPYMNSEAFF. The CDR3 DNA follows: TGCGCCAGCAGCCACCCCTACATGAACTCTGAAGCTTTCTTT.

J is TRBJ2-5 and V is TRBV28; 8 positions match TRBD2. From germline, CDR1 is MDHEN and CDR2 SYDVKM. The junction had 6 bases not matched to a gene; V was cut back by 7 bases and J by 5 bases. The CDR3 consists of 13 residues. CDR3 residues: CASTGGVWETQYF. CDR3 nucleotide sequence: TGTGCCAGCACGGGAGGGGTCTGGGAGACCCAGTACTTC.

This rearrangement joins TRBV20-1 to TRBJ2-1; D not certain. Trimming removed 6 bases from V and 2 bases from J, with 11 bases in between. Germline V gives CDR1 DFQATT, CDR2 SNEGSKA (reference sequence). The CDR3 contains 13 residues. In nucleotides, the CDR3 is TGCAGTGCGGCGCAGCCTCCCTACAATGAGCAGTTCTTC. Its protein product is CSAAQPPYNEQFF.

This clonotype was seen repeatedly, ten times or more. The CDR3: CASSAEEQRVWSTGELFF. The DNA of the CDR3 is TGCGCCAGCAGCGCCGAAGAACAGCGCGTATGGAGCACCGGGGAGCTGTTTTTT. V is TRBV5-1 and J is TRBJ2-2; D call uncertain. The CDR3 covers 18 residues. Per germline, CDR1 SGHRS and CDR2 YFSETQ. V shed 4 bases and J shed 4 bases, with 23 bases lying between them. Looking up the rest from reference TRBV5-1 and TRBJ2-2 gives the full variable domain: KAGVTQTPRYLIKTRGQQVTLSCSPISGHRSVSWYQQTPGQGLQFLFEYFSETQRNKGNFPGRFSGRQFSNSRSEMNVSTLELGDSALYLCASSAEEQRVWSTGELFFGEGSRLTVL.

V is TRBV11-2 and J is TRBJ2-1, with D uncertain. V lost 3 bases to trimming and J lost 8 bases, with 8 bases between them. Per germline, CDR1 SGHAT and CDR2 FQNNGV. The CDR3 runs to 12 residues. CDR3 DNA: TGTGCCAGCAGCTTGGGTGCTTATGAGCAGTTCTTC. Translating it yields CASSLGAYEQFF.

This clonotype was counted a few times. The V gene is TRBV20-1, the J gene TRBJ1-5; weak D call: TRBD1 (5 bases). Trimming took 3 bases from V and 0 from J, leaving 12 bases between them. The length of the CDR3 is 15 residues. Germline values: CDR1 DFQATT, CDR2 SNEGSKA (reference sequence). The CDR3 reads CSASRDFGSNQPQHF. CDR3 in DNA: TGCAGTGCTAGCCGGGACTTCGGTAGCAATCAGCCCCAGCATTTT.

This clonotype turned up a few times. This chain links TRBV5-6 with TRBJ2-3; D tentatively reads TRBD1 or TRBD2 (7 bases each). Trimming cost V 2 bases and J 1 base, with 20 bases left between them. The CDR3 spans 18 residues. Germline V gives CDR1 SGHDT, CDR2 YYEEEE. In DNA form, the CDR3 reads TGTGCCAGCAGCTTAGGGAGGGGGCGGAGGGTCCGCACAGATACGCAGTATTTT. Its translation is CASSLGRGRRVRTDTQYF.

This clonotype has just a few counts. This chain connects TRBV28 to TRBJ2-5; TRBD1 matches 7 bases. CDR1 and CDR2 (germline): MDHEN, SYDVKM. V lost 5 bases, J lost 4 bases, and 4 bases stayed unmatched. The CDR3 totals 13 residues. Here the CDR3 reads CASSPGTVETQYF. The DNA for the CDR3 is TGTGCCAGCAGTCCTGGGACAGTAGAGACCCAGTACTTC.

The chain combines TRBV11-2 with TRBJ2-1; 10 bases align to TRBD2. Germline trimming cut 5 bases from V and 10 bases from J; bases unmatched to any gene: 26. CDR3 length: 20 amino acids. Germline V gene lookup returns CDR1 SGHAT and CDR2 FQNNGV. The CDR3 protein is CASSLVGERCLSGRAREQFF. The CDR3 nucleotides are TGTGCCAGCAGCCTCGTGGGGGAGCGGTGCCTGAGCGGGAGGGCCAGGGAGCAGTTCTTC.

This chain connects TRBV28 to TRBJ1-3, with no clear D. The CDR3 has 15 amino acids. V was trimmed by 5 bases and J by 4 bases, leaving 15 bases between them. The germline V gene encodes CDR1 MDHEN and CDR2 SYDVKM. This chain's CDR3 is CASSPTTRRGNTIYF. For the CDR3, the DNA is TGTGCCAGCAGTCCGACGACTCGAAGGGGAAACACCATATATTTT. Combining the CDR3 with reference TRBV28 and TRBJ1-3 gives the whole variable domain DVKVTQSSRYLVKRTGEKVFLECVQDMDHENMFWYRQDPGLGLRLIYFSYDVKMKEKGDIPEGYSVSREKKERFSLILESASTNQTSMYLCASSPTTRRGNTIYFGEGSWLTVV.

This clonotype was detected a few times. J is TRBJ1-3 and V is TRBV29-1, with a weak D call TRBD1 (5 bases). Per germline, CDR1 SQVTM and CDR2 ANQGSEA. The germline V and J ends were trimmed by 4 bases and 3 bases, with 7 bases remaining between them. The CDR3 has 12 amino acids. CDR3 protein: CSVGQYGNTIYF. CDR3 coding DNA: TGCAGCGTTGGACAGTATGGAAACACCATATATTTT.

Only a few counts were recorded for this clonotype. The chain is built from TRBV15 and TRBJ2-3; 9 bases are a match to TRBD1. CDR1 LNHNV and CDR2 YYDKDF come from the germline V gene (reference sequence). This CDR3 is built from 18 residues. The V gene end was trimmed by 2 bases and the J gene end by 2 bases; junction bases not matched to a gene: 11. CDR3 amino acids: CATSRFHVGTGPTDTQYF. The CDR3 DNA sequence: TGTGCCACCAGCAGATTCCATGTAGGGACAGGGCCCACAGATACGCAGTATTTT.